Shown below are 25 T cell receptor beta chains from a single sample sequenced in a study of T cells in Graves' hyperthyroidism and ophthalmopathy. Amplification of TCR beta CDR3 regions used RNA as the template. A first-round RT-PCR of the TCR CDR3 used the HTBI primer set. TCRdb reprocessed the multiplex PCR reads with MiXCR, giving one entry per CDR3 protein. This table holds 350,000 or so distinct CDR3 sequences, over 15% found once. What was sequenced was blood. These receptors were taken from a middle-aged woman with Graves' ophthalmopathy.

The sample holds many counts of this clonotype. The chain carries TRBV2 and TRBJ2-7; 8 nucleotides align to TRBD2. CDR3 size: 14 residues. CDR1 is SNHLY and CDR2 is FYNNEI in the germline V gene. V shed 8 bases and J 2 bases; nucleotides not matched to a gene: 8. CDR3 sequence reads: CASLTSEAPYEQYF. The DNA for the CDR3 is TGTGCCAGCTTGACTAGCGAGGCGCCCTACGAGCAGTACTTC.

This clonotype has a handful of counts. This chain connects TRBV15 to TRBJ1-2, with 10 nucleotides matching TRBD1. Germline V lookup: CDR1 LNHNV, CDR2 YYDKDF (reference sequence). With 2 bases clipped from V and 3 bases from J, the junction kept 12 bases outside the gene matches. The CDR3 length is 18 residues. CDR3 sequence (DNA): TGTGCCACCAGCAGATTCCGGGACAGGGGTTTAGTGGACTATGGCTACACCTTC. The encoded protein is CATSRFRDRGLVDYGYTF.

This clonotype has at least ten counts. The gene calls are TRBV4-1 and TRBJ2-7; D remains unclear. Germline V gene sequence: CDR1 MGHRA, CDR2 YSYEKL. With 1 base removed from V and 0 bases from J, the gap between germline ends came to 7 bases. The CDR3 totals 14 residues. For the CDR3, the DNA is TGCGCCAGCAGCCAAGCTCTGAGCTCCTACGAGCAGTACTTC. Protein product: CASSQALSSYEQYF.

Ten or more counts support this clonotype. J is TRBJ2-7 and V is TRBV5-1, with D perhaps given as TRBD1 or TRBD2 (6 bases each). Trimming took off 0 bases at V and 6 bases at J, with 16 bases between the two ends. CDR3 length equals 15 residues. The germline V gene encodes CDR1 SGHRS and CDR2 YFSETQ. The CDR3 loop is CASSLVRGRGGEQYF. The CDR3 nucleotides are TGCGCCAGCAGCTTGGTCCGGGGGCGCGGCGGCGAGCAGTACTTC.

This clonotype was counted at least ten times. CDR3 sequence reads: CASSDYGTGANQPQHF. The CDR3 nucleotides are TGTGCCAGCAGTGATTACGGGACAGGGGCCAATCAGCCCCAGCATTTT. The gene calls are TRBV6-1 and TRBJ1-5; 10 nucleotides line up with TRBD1. Germline V gene lookup returns CDR1 MNHNS and CDR2 SASEGT. This CDR3 has 16 residues. With V trimmed by 3 bases and J by 3 bases, 5 bases remained unmatched.

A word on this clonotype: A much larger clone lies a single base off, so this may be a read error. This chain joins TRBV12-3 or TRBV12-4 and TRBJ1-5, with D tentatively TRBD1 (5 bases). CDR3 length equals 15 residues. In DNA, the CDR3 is TGTGTCAGCAGTTTATATGGGGGGAGGAATCAGCCCCAGCATTTT. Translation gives CVSSLYGGRNQPQHF.

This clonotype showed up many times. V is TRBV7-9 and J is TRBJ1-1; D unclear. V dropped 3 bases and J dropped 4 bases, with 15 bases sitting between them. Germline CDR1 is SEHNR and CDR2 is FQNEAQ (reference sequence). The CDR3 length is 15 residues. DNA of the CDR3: TGTGCCAGCAGCTTTCTTGCGGGGAGGAGCACTGAAGCTTTCTTT. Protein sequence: CASSFLAGRSTEAFF.

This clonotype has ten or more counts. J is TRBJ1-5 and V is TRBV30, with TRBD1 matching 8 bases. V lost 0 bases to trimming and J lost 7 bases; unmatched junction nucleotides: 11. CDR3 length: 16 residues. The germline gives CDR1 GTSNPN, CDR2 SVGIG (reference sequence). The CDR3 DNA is TGTGCCTGGAGTGTTGAGACAGGGGTGGGTGGGCAGCCCCAGCATTTT. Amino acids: CAWSVETGVGGQPQHF.

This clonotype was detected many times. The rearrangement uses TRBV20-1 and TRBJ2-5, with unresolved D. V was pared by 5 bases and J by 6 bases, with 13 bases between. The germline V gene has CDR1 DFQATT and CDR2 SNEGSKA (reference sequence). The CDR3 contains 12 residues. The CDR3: CSAHPRRKTQYF. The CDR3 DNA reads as TGCAGTGCTCACCCCCGGAGAAAGACCCAGTACTTC.

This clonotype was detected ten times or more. The CDR3 coding sequence is TGCAGTGCTAGCGGGAGGGCCTTCGAGCAGTACTTC. It translates to CSASGRAFEQYF. The rearrangement uses TRBV20-1 and TRBJ2-7; 8 bases agree with TRBD2. Trimming took 3 bases from V and 6 from J; bases not matched to a gene: 4. CDR1 is DFQATT, CDR2 SNEGSKA, per germline (reference sequence). This CDR3 comprises 12 residues.

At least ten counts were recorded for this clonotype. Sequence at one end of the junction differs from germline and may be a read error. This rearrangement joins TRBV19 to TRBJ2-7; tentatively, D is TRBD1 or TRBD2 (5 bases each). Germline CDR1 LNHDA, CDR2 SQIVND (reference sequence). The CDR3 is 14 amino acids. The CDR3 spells CASRETVHLYEQYF. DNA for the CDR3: TGCGCCTCAAGGGAGACAGTGCATCTCTACGAGCAGTACTTC.

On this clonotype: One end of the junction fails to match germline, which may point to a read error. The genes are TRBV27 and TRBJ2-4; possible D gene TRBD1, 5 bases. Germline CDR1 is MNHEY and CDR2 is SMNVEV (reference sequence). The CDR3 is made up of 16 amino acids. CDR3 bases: TGTGCCAGCTGTTTAGGGGCTGGTCTGGCCAAAAACATTCAGTACTTC. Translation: CASCLGAGLAKNIQYF.

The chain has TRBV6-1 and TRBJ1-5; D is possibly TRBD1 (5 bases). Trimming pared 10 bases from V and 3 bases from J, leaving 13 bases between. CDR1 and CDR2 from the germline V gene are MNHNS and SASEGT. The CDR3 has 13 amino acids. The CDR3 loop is CAINRQFNQPQHF. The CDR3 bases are TGTGCCATCAATCGACAGTTCAATCAGCCCCAGCATTTT.

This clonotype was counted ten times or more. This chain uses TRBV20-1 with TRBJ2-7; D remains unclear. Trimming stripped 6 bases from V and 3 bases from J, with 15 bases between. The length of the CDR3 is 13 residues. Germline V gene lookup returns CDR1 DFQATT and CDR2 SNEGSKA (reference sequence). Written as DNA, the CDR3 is TGCAGTGCGTTGGTGCACTTCCACTACGAGCAGTACTTC. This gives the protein CSALVHFHYEQYF.

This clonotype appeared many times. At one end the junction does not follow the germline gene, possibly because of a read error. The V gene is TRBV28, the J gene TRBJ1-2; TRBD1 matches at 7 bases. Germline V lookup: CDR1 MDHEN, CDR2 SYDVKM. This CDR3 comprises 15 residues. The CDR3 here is CATSLGGQTHYGYTF. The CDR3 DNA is TGTGCCACCAGTCTTGGGGGACAGACCCACTATGGCTACACCTTC.

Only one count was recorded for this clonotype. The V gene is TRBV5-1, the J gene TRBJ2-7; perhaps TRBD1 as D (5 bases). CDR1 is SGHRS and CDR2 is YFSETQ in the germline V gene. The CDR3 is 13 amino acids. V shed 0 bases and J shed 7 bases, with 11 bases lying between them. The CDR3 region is CASSLDTPGEQYF. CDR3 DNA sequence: TGCGCCAGCAGCTTGGATACCCCAGGGGAGCAGTACTTC.

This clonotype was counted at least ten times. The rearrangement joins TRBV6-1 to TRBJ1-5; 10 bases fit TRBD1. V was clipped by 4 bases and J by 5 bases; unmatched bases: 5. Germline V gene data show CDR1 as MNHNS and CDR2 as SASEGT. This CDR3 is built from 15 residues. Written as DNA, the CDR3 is TGTGCCAGCAGTGGGGACAGGGGAGTATATCAGCCCCAGCATTTT. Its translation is CASSGDRGVYQPQHF.

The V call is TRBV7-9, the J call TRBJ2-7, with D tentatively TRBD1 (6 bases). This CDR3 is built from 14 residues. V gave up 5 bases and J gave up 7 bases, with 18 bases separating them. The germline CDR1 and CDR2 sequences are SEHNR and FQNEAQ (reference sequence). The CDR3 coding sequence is TGTGCCAGCAGCCCCCGACAGGCCCCTAGGGAGCAGTACTTC. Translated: CASSPRQAPREQYF.

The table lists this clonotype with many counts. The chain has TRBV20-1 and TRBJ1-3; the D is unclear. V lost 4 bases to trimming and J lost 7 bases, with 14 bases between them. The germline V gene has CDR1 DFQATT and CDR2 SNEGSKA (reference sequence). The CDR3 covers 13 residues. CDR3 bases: TGCAGTGCTATTTCCCCTCCGGGGAACACCATATATTTT. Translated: CSAISPPGNTIYF.

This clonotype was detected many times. The CDR3 here is CASSLSPGQGFQETQYF. The CDR3 nucleotides read TGTGCCAGCAGTTTAAGTCCCGGACAGGGGTTCCAAGAGACCCAGTACTTC. V gene TRBV28 combines with J gene TRBJ2-5; 9 nucleotides agree with TRBD1. The V and J ends lost 2 bases and 1 base, in that order; junction bases with no gene match: 8. The CDR3 covers 17 residues. Germline V gene sequence: CDR1 MDHEN, CDR2 SYDVKM.

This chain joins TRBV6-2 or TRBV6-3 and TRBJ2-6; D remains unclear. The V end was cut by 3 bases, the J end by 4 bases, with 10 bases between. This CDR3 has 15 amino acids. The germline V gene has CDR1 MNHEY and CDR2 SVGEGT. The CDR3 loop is CASSYSPEGANVLTF. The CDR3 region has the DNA TGTGCCAGCAGTTATTCCCCGGAAGGGGCCAACGTCCTGACTTTC.

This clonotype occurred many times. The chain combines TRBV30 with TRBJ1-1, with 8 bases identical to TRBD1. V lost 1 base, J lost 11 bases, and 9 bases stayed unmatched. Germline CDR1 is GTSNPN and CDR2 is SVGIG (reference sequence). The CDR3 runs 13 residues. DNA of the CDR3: TGTGCCTGGAGTGAGGGACAGGTACTCTCGGCTTTCTTT. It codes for CAWSEGQVLSAFF. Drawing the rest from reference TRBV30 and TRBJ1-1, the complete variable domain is SQTIHQWPATLVQPVGSPLSLECTVEGTSNPNLYWYRQAAGRGLQLLFYSVGIGQISSEVPQNLSASRPQDRQFILSSKKLLLSDSGFYLCAWSEGQVLSAFFGQGTRLTVV.

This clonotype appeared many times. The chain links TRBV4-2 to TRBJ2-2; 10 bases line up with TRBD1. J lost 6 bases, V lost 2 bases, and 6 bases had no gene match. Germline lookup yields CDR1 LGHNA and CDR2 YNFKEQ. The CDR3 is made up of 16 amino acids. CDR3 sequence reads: CASSQIPGQGSGELFF. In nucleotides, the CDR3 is TGTGCCAGCAGCCAAATACCGGGACAGGGGTCCGGGGAGCTGTTTTTT.

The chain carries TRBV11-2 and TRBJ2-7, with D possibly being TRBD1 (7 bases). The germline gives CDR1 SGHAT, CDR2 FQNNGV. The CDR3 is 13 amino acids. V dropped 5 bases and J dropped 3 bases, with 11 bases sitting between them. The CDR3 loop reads CASSNRGGYEQYF. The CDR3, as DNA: TGTGCCAGCAGCAACAGGGGAGGCTACGAGCAGTACTTC.

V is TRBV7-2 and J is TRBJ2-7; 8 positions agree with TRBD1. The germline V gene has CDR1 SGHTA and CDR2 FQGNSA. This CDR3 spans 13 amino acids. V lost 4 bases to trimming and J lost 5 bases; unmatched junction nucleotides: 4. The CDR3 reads CASSSIRGHEQYF. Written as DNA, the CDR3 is TGTGCCAGCAGCTCAATCAGGGGGCACGAGCAGTACTTC.